This T cell receptor beta chain was recorded in a study of CD8 T cells in Susac syndrome. The authors sequenced TCR beta from blood CD8+ and CD4+ T cells. TEMRA cells were FACS-enriched, while CD8+ and CD4+ T cells were negatively isolated. CDR1 SNHLY and CDR2 FYNNEI come from the germline V gene. CDR3 size: 13 residues. Deletions cut 3 bases from V and 5 bases from J, with 7 bases between. Random-hexamer reverse transcription was applied to roughly 0.5 to 1 ug RNA. TCRdb redid the calling of the immunoSEQ multiplex PCR reads with MiXCR, one entry per CDR3 protein. There are roughly 150,000 distinct CDR3 sequences in the sample; 85% to 95% occur only once, and 0.12% to 0.15% lies in the top ten.

V and J are TRBV2 and TRBJ2-2, with unresolved D. The specimen was CD4+ T cells from PBMCs. The TCR comes from a human donor in good health. CDR3 protein: CASSEFETGELFF. CDR3 DNA sequence: TGTGCCAGCAGTGAGTTCGAGACCGGGGAGCTGTTTTTT.